This T cell receptor (beta chain) was recovered during a study of T cell responses to AZD1222 COVID-19 vaccine (dated by TCRdb to the early 2020s). Background for the entire study: AZD1222 recipients given second doses at about 4 weeks or at about 12 weeks were pooled, since spike-specific TCR depth and breadth were not found to differ between the two schedules. TCR sequencing was performed for fewer than 250 trial participants, of whom roughly 200 were given two doses of AZD1222 and some 25 were given two doses of MenACWY control vaccine. Trial participants were enrolled into age subgroups of 18-55, 56-69 and 70-plus years, which contained approximately 150, 28 and 58 TCR-sequenced participants, respectively.

The CDR3 regions of human TCRbeta chains were analyzed by immunosequencing. From the authors' description of their analysis: Repertoire TCRs were checked for matches against a reference library of SARS-CoV-2-specific TCRs that had been generated using the MIRA antigen-specificity platform. Breadth meant the fraction of unique TCRs that were SARS-CoV-2-associated, whereas depth meant the fraction of total T cells that were SARS-CoV-2-associated. Using the MIRA data, each spike-specific TCR was assigned both to the spike region to which the TCR was reactive and to a CD4 or CD8 class. Log10-transformed breadth and depth values were compared by one-way ANOVA with Sidak's multiple comparisons tests. The source is immuneACCESS, and TCRdb retained only in-frame sequences with V and J called. Part of the clones is not carried over; for the studies checked, unresolved V genes explain less than half of this, and the remainder is unexplained. The D gene and trimming were derived from the DNA, and the V and J assignments and clone size from that table. Counted in this sample were around 150,000 clones; around 90% of them appeared once. The ten most abundant clones make up 1.9% of the sample.

According to the germline V gene, CDR1 reads MNHEY and CDR2 reads SVGAGI. From the cysteine up to the phenylalanine, the CDR3 has a length of 14 residues. Kept here is only the CDR3 DNA, which spans 42 bases and is read in frame from base 1. V trim: 7 bases; J trim: 7 bases; unmatched bases: 6. Overall results and qualifications from the work: CD4 TCRs associated with the vaccine covered the entire spike protein, and the dominant responses were in regions 160-218 and 743-854. Participants were mostly white British and included more females than males, and it was suggested by the authors that clonal diversity may have been underestimated. The 56-69-year group was small, and its depth increase did not reach significance, likely because of low power. Conclusions about previously exposed vaccinees were limited because only five to seven AZD1222 recipients were SARS-CoV-2 seropositive at baseline. Because no samples from the day 14 peak response were available, repertoires could be characterized only after the peak T cell response. Nearly half of unique spike-specific TCRs reportedly recognized epitopes outside regions mutated in the B.1.351 and B.1.1.7 variants. After two AZD1222 doses, both the breadth and the depth of spike-specific TCRs were significantly higher than at day 0 and than in MenACWY recipients.

The sample's time point, from its label and the paper: baseline before first vaccination. Vaccinee samples were obtained from the UK trials COV001 and COV002, which included a single-blind randomized controlled phase 2/3 trial of AZD1222 (ChAdOx1 nCoV-19) in healthy adults. For TCRbeta chain sequencing, PBMC samples from trial participants were taken at day 0 and at day 28 after the second dose. Remarks on this clone: No antigen is known for it. The record has no base qualities; no much larger clone is one base away.

The receptor was isolated from an adult in good health. The V gene is TRBV6-5 and the J gene is TRBJ1-6; TRBD1 agrees with 8 junctional bases. The source was peripheral blood, collected on day 0 of AZD1222 vaccination. The CDR3 region: CASNMGQANSPLHF. The DNA is TGTGCCAGCAACATGGGACAGGCGAATTCACCCCTCCACTTT.